The clone carrying this T cell receptor beta chain was seen at least ten times. No antigen is known for it. This specimen belongs to a study of read filtering for tumor transcriptome and immune sequencing. Study context: Mean patient age was 65.9 years, range roughly 45 to 80; around 17 male, about 15 female. Whole-transcriptome libraries were prepared after DNase treatment. Findings and caveats of the study: Sorted CD138-negative bone marrow cells were not purified T cells. Compared with RNA-seq, IR-seq gave much higher clonotype depth and reliability.

From roughly 0.4 ug of RNA, a library with molecular barcoded alpha/delta and beta/gamma adaptors was made. TCRdb ran MiXCR on the reads and lists one entry per CDR3 protein. The profile shows about 47,000 distinct CDR3 sequences, 12% of them singletons. The CDR3 is 11 residues long. From germline, CDR1 is MNHEY and CDR2 SVGEGT. V was clipped by 6 bases and J by 7 bases, with 6 bases between them. This chain links TRBV6-2 or TRBV6-3 with TRBJ2-2; D unclear. This clonotype originated in a donor over 35 with multiple myeloma. Sample: a population of CD138-negative cells sorted from bone marrow. The CDR3 DNA follows: TGTGCCAGCAGCCAGATCGGGGAGCTGTTTTTT. Translating it yields CASSQIGELFF.